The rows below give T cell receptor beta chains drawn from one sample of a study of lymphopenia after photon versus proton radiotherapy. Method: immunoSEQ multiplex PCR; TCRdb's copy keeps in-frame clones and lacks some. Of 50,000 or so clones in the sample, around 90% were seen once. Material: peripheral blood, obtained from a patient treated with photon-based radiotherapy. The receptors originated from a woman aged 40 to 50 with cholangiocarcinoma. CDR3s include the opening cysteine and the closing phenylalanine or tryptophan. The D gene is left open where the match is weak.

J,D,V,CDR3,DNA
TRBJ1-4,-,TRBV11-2,CASSGGAGVSPNEKLFF,TGTGCCAGCTCTGGCGGGGCTGGGGTTTCTCCTAATGAAAAACTGTTTTTT
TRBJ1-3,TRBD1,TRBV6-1,CASSVQGELILHSGNTIYF,TGTGCCAGCAGTGTACAGGGGGAACTTATACTCCACTCTGGAAACACCATATATTTT
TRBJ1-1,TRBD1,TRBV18,CASSPQGTGSGVTEAFF,TGTGCCAGCTCACCCCAGGGGACAGGGAGTGGGGTCACTGAAGCTTTCTTT
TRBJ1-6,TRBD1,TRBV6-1,CASSDQGVLLPINSPLHF,TGTGCCAGCAGTGACCAGGGGGTCCTTCTCCCTATTAATTCACCCCTCCACTTT
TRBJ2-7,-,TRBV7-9,CASSLGVSDEQYF,TGTGCCAGCAGCTTGGGGGTCAGTGACGAGCAGTACTTC
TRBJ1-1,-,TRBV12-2,CASRPPLSGARDTEAFF,TGTGCAAGTCGCCCACCCCTGAGCGGGGCCAGGGACACTGAAGCTTTCTTT
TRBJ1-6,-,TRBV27,CASSLRTYNSPLHF,TGTGCCAGCAGTTTACGGACCTATAATTCACCCCTCCACTTT
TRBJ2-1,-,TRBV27,CASSTLGGRNEQFF,TGTGCCAGCAGTACCCTTGGAGGGCGGAATGAGCAGTTCTTC
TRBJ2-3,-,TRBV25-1,CASSAASPDTQYF,TGTGCCAGCAGTGCGGCCAGCCCAGATACGCAGTATTTT
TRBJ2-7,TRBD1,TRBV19,CASSIHLVRDRSSYEQYF,TGTGCCAGTAGTATCCACCTCGTCCGGGACAGAAGCTCCTACGAGCAGTACTTC
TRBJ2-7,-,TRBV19,CASSARRDHIREQYF,TGTGCCAGTAGTGCACGCCGGGACCATATTAGGGAGCAGTACTTC
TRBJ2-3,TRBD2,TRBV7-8,CASSWKRGEAAANTQYF,TGTGCCAGCAGCTGGAAACGGGGGGAAGCGGCGGCTAATACGCAGTATTTT